What follows are 2 T cell receptor beta chains derived from one specimen sequenced in a study of blood T cells in healthy people across ages. A second about 6 to 11 cycle PCR used barcoded and J-beta primers. MiXCR was run by TCRdb on the 5' RACE reads, yielding one entry per CDR3 protein. The sample holds 450,000 to 650,000 distinct CDR3 sequences, about 25% seen once. The sample was also reused in another study, on T cells of mothers and their children.

The material sequenced was blood. All receptors come from a boy aged 10-17 years in good health.

V usage is TRBV16 and J usage is TRBJ2-2, with 8 bases aligning to TRBD1. This CDR3 is built from 15 residues. V trimming: 5 bases; J trimming: 1 base; junction bases outside the gene matches: 3. The germline V gene encodes CDR1 KGHSY and CDR2 FQNENV. The CDR3 protein is CASSGTGGNTGELFF. Written as DNA, the CDR3 is TGTGCCAGCAGCGGAACAGGGGGGAACACCGGGGAGCTGTTTTTT.

V usage is TRBV5-1 and J usage is TRBJ2-3; D gene unclear. Germline CDR1 is SGHRS and CDR2 is YFSETQ. V was trimmed by 3 bases and J by 5 bases, leaving 13 bases between them. This CDR3 has 14 amino acids. CDR3 coding DNA: TGCGCCAGCAGCTGGGATCCCTCGAAAGATACGCAGTATTTT. This encodes CASSWDPSKDTQYF.